The rows below give T cell receptor beta chains drawn from one sample of a study of early T cells in non-severe SARS-CoV-2 infection. TCRdb redid the calling of the 5' RACE reads with MiXCR, one entry per CDR3 protein. This table has 55,000 or so distinct CDR3 sequences, under 8.5% appearing once. The sample consisted of whole blood, taken at baseline. The source is an adult who was a healthcare worker with PCR-confirmed SARS-CoV-2 infection or an uninfected control (not recorded which). The CDR3 runs from the conserved cysteine through the conserved F or W. Fields, in order: clone size, D gene, V gene, J gene, CDR3 DNA, CDR3 protein. D genes are given only for firm matches. Size is stated for part of the rows, as once, few or many counts, or as a class when the clone is expanded.

few,-,TRBV29-1,TRBJ2-7,TGCAGCGTTGGGACCCCCTACGAGCAGTACTTC,CSVGTPYEQYF
many,-,TRBV28,TRBJ1-6,TGTGCCAGCAGTCCACCTCTTACTGGGAGTTCACCCCTCCACTTT,CASSPPLTGSSPLHF
many,-,TRBV4-3,TRBJ1-3,TGCGCCAGCAGCCAAGAGGGTTCTGGAAACACCATATATTTT,CASSQEGSGNTIYF
-,TRBD1,TRBV2,TRBJ2-7,TGTGCCAGCATACTGAAAGGACAGGGCTACGAGCAGTACTTC,CASILKGQGYEQYF
few,TRBD1,TRBV12-3/TRBV12-4,TRBJ1-1,TGTGCCAGCAGTCTGCGACAGGGACCCAACACTGAAGCTTTCTTT,CASSLRQGPNTEAFF
many,-,TRBV20-1,TRBJ2-3,TGCAGCCGAGATGGACAGCCCACAGATACGCAGTATTTT,CSRDGQPTDTQYF
-,-,TRBV29-1,TRBJ2-2,TGCAGCGCCCGCCGGGACACAAGCACCGGGGAGCTGTTTTTT,CSARRDTSTGELFF
many,-,TRBV29-1,TRBJ2-7,TGCAGCGTATACGGCAACTCCTACGAGCAGTACTTC,CSVYGNSYEQYF
many,TRBD1,TRBV10-3,TRBJ1-5,TGTGCCATGGGGACAGGGCAGGATCAGCCCCAGCATTTT,CAMGTGQDQPQHF
-,TRBD1,TRBV7-3,TRBJ2-1,TGTGCCAGCAGCTTGGTCGGCGACAGGGGATACAATGAGCAGTTCTTC,CASSLVGDRGYNEQFF
-,-,TRBV19,TRBJ2-2,TGTGCCAGCCAGACCGGGGGAAAGAACACCGGGGAGCTGTTTTTT,CASQTGGKNTGELFF
few,TRBD1,TRBV24-1,TRBJ2-3,TGTGCCACCAGTGACCCTGGACAGGGGGCTACAGATACGCAGTATTTT,CATSDPGQGATDTQYF
many,-,TRBV29-1,TRBJ1-3,TGCAGCGTTGAAATACCAGGGTTAGGAAACACCATATATTTT,CSVEIPGLGNTIYF
few,-,TRBV24-1,TRBJ2-5,TGTGCCACCAACGAGGCAAACCAAGAGACCCAGTACTTC,CATNEANQETQYF
few,-,TRBV13,TRBJ1-2,TGTGCCAGCAGCTTATCGGGCTATGGCTACACCTTC,CASSLSGYGYTF
few,-,TRBV4-1,TRBJ2-5,TGCGCCAGCAGCCAAGAGGTTGGACGCAGCCAAGAGACCCAGTACTTC,CASSQEVGRSQETQYF
-,TRBD2,TRBV3-1,TRBJ2-5,TGTGCCAGCAGCCTCCGACTAGCGGGGGAGGAGACCCAGTACTTC,CASSLRLAGEETQYF
many,TRBD1,TRBV5-6,TRBJ1-2,TGTGCCAGCAGCTGGGACAGGGCCAACTATGGCTACACCTTC,CASSWDRANYGYTF
many,-,TRBV5-4,TRBJ2-7,TGTGCCAGCAGCTTTCGTGACAAGATCTACGAGCAGTACTTC,CASSFRDKIYEQYF
-,-,TRBV28,TRBJ2-7,TGTGCCAGCAGTACCACGGGACAGGGACTAGGATACGAGCAGTACTTC,CASSTTGQGLGYEQYF
-,TRBD2,TRBV6-2/TRBV6-3,TRBJ2-2,TGTGCCAGCAGCCCCAGGCCGGGACTAGCGAAGGCCGGGGAGCTGTTTTTT,CASSPRPGLAKAGELFF
few,TRBD1,TRBV13,TRBJ1-1,TGTGCCAGCAGCTTGGGACAGGGGCTAAGTACTGAAGCTTTCTTT,CASSLGQGLSTEAFF
many,-,TRBV5-4,TRBJ2-7,TGTGCCAGCAGCTCCCCACGACCGACACAGGGAAGCTCCTACGAGCAGTACTTC,CASSSPRPTQGSSYEQYF
many,TRBD1,TRBV6-5,TRBJ2-1,TGTGCCAGCAGTTACTATGGGACAGCATTTTTACTCTCCTACAATGAGCAGTTCTTC,CASSYYGTAFLLSYNEQFF
many,-,TRBV14,TRBJ2-3,TGTGCCAGCAGCCAAGAGGAGAGGTACGGGGGAGATACGCAGTATTTT,CASSQEERYGGDTQYF
-,TRBD1,TRBV29-1,TRBJ1-4,TGCAGCGTTGCTAGGGGGCTTGGCGAAAAACTGTTTTTT,CSVARGLGEKLFF
-,TRBD2,TRBV27,TRBJ2-7,TGTGCCAGCAGTTTTTCAGCGGGGGAGATTCTCTCCTACGAGCAGTACTTC,CASSFSAGEILSYEQYF
-,-,TRBV4-3,TRBJ2-1,TGCGCCAGCAGCCAAGATGAGGTTCCACCCCGGGGTGAGCAGTTCTTC,CASSQDEVPPRGEQFF